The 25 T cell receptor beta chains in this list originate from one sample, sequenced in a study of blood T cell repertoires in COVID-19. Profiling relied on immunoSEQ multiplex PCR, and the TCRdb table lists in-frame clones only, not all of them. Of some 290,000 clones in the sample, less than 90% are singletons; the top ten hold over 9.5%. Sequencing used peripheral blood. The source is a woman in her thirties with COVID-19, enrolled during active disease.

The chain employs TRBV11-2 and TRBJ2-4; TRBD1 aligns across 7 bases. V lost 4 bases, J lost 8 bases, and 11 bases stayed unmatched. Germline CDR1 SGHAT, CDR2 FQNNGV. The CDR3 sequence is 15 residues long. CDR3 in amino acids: CASSSEQGIEDIQYF. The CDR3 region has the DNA TGTGCCAGCAGCTCCGAACAGGGGATCGAGGACATTCAGTACTTC. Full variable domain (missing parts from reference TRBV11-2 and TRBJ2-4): EAGVAQSPRYKIIEKRQSVAFWCNPISGHATLYWYQQILGQGPKLLIQFQNNGVVDDSQLPKDRFSAERLKGVDSTLKIQPAKLEDSAVYLCASSSEQGIEDIQYFGAGTRLSVL.

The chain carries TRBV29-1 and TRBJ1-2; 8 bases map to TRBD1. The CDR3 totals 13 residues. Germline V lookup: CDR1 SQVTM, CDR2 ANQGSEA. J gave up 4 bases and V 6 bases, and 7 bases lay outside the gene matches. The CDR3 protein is CSVLSQGAYGYTF. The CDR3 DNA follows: TGCAGCGTCCTTTCCCAGGGGGCCTATGGCTACACCTTC.

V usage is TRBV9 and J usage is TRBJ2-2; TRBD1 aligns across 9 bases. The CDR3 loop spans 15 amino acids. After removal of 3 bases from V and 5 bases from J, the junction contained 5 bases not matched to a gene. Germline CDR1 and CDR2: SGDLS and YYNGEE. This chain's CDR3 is CASSGGQGGTGELFF. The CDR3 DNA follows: TGTGCCAGCAGCGGGGGACAGGGAGGGACCGGGGAGCTGTTTTTT.

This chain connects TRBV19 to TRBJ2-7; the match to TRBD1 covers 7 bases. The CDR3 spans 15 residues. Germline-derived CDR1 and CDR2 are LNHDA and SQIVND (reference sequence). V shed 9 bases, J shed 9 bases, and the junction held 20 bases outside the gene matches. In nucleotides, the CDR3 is TGTGCCAGCCGAGCGAGGAGGACAGGCCTGCACGGGCAGTACTTC. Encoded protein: CASRARRTGLHGQYF.

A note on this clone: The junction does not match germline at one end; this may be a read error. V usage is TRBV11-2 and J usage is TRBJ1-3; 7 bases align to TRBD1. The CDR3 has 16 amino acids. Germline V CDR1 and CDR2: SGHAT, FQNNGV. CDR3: CASSLGGQISRNTIYF. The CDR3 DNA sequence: TGTGCCAGCAGCTTGGGGGGACAGATCTCTAGAAACACCATATATTTT.

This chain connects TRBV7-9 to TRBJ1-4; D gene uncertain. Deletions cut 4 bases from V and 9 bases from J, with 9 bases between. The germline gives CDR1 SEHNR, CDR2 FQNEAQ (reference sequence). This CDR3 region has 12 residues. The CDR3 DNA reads TGTGCCAGCAGCTCCATAGCCCAAAAACTGTTTTTT. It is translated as CASSSIAQKLFF.

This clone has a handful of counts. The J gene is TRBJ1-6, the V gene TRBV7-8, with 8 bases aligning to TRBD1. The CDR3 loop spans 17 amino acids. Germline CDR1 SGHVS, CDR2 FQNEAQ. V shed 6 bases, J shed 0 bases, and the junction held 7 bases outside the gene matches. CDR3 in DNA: TGTGCCAGCAGTCGGGACAGGTTCAGCTCCTATAATTCACCCCTCCACTTT. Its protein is CASSRDRFSSYNSPLHF. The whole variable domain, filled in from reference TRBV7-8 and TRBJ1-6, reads GAGVSQSPRYKVAKRGQDVALRCDPISGHVSLFWYQQALGQGPEFLTYFQNEAQLDKSGLPSDRFFAERPEGSVSTLKIQRTQQEDSAVYLCASSRDRFSSYNSPLHFGNGTRLTVT.

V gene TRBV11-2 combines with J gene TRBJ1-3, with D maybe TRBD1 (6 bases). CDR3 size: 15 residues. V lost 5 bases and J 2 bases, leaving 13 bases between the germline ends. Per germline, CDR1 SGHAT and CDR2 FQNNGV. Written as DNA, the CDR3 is TGTGCCAGCAGCCCCAGGGGCCCGACTGGAAACACCATATATTTT. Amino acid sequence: CASSPRGPTGNTIYF.

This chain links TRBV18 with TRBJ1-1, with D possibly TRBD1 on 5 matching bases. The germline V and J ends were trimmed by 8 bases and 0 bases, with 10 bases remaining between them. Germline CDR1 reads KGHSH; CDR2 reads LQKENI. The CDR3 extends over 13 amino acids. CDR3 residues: CASHQGMNTEAFF. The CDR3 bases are TGTGCCAGCCACCAGGGCATGAACACTGAAGCTTTCTTT.

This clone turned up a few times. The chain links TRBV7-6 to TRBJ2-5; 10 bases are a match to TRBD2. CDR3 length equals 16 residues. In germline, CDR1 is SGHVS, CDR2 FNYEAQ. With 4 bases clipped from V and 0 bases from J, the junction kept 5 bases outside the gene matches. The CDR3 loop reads CASSSRTSGHQETQYF. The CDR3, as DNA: TGTGCCAGCAGCTCCCGGACTAGCGGCCACCAAGAGACCCAGTACTTC.

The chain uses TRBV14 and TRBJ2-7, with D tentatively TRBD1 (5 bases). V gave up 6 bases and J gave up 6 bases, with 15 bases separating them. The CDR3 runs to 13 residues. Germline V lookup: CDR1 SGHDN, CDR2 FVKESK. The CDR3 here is CASSRNQGGEQYF. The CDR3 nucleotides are TGTGCCAGCAGTCGAAATCAGGGTGGCGAGCAGTACTTC.

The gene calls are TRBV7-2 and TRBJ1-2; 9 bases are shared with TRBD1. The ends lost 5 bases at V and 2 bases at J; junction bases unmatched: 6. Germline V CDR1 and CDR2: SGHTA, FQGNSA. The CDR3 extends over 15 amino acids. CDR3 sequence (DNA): TGTGCCAGCAGCCCGAACAGGGGGCAGAACTATGGCTACACCTTC. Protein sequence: CASSPNRGQNYGYTF.

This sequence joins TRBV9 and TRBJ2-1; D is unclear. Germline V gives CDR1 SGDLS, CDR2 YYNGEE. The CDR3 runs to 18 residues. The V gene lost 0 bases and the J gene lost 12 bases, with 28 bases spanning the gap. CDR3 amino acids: CASSVAPPPSLIVDMQFF. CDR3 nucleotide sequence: TGTGCCAGCAGCGTAGCTCCCCCCCCAAGCCTAATAGTTGATATGCAGTTCTTC. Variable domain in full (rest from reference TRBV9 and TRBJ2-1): DSGVTQTPKHLITATGQRVTLRCSPRSGDLSVYWYQQSLDQGLQFLIQYYNGEERAKGNILERFSAQQFPDLHSELNLSSLELGDSALYFCASSVAPPPSLIVDMQFFGPGTRLTVL.

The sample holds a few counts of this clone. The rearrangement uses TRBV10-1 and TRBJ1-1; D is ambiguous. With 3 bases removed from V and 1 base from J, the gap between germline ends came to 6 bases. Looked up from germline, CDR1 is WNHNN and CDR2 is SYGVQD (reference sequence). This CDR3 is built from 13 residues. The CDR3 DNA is TGCGCCAGCAGTGACGAGGAGAACACTGAAGCTTTCTTT. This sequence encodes CASSDEENTEAFF.

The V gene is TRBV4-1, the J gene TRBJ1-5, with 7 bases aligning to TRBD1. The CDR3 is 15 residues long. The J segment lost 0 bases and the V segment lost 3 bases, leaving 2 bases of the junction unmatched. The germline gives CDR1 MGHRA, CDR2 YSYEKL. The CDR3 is CASSHRGDSNQPQHF. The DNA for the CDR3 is TGCGCCAGCAGCCACAGGGGGGATAGCAATCAGCCCCAGCATTTT.

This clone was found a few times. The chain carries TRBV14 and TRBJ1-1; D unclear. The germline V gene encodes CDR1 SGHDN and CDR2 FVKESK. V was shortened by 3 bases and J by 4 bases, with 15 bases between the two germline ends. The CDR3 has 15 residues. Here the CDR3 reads CASSQMGGEGTEAFF. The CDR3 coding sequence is TGTGCCAGCAGCCAGATGGGTGGAGAAGGCACTGAAGCTTTCTTT.

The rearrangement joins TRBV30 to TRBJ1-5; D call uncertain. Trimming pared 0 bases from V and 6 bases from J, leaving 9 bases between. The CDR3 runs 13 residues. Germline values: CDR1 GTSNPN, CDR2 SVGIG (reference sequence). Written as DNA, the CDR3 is TGTGCCTGGAGTGTAGACGGGTTTCAGCCCCAGCATTTT. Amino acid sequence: CAWSVDGFQPQHF.

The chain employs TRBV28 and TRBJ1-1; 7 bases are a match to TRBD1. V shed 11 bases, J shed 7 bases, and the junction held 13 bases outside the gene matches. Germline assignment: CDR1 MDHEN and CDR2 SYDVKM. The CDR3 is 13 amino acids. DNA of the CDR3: TGTGCCGTCCTACCGGGACAGCAAATTGAAGCTTTCTTT. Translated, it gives CAVLPGQQIEAFF.

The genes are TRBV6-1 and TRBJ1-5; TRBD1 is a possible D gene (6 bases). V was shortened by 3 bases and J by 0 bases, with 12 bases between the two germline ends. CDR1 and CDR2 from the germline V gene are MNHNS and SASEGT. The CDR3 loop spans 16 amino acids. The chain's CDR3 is CASSDPDSYSNQPQHF. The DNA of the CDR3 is TGTGCCAGCAGTGATCCGGACAGCTATAGCAATCAGCCCCAGCATTTT.

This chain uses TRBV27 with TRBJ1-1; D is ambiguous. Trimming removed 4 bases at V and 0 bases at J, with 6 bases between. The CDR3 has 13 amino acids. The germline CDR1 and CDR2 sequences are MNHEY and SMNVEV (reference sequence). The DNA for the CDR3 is TGTGCCAGCAGTTCCCAGGTGAACACTGAAGCTTTCTTT. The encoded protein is CASSSQVNTEAFF.

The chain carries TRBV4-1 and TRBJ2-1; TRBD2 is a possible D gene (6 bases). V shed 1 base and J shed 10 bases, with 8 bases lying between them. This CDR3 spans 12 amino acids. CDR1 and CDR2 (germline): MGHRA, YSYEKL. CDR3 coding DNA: TGCGCCAGCAGCCAAGTACGGGGGGAGCAGTTCTTC. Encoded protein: CASSQVRGEQFF.

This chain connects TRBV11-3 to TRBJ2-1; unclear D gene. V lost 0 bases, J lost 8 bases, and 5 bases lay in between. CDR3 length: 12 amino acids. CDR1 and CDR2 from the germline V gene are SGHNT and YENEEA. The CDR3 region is CASSLDRDEQFF. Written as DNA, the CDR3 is TGTGCCAGCAGCTTAGATCGCGATGAGCAGTTCTTC.

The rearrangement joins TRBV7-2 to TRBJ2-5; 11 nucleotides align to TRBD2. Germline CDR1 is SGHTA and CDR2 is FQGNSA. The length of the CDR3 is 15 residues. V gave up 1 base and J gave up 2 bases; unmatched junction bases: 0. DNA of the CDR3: TGTGCCAGCAGCTTAGGGACTAGCGGGCAAGAGACCCAGTACTTC. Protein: CASSLGTSGQETQYF.

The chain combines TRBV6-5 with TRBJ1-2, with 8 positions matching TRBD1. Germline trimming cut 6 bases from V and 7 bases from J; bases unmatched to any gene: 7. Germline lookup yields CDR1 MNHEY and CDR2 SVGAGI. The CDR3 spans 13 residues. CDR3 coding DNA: TGTGCCAGCAGCAGGGGGCGCGTCTCTGGCTACACCTTC. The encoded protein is CASSRGRVSGYTF.

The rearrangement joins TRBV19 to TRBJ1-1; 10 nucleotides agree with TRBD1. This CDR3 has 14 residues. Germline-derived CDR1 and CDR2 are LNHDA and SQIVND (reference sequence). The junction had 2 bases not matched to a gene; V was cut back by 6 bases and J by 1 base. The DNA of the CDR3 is TGTGCCAGTAGGACAGGGGGCGAGAACACTGAAGCTTTCTTT. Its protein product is CASRTGGENTEAFF.